This T cell receptor (beta chain) originates from a study of blood T cell repertoires in COVID-19. At the level of the study: Material from acute and convalescent COVID-19 was sourced from the United States, Italy and Spain. The analysed material was cDNA or gDNA that came from T cells, B-cell-depleted T cells, or PBMCs.

Per the original methods: Counts of nucleated cells, estimated from reference gene primer amplification, were obtained. Sequencing was performed with immunoSEQ multiplex PCR; in TCRdb, only in-frame clones are kept and a portion is missing. V, J and clone size are those of that table, while D and trimming were read from the DNA. The sample records about 100,000 clones, 90% to 95% being singletons. The CDR3 loop spans 15 amino acids. Trimming pared 3 bases from V and 2 bases from J, leaving 16 bases between. Germline values: CDR1 SQVTM, CDR2 ANQGSEA. The clonotype was recovered from a man in his sixties with acute or convalescent COVID-19. The sequencing input was peripheral blood. This chain connects TRBV29-1 to TRBJ2-5; tentatively, D is TRBD1 (5 bases). In DNA form, the CDR3 reads TGCAGCGTTGAGCGTCAGGGCTCTCTACAAGAGACCCAGTACTTC. Protein product: CSVERQGSLQETQYF.